What follows are 27 T cell receptor beta chains derived from one specimen sequenced in a study of blood T cell repertoires in COVID-19. Sequenced by immunoSEQ multiplex PCR; TCRdb stores in-frame clones only, minus some. In the table there are tens of thousands of clones, more than 85% of which are singletons. The sequenced material came from peripheral blood. These receptor sequences come from a man aged 35-49 years with COVID-19, enrolled during active disease.

This chain uses TRBV5-1 with TRBJ2-5; 14 nucleotides align to TRBD2. This CDR3 has 17 residues. The germline gives CDR1 SGHRS, CDR2 YFSETQ. Trimming cost V 4 bases and J 1 base; bases outside gene matches: 6. The CDR3, as DNA: TGCGCCAGCAGCCCCCTGGGACTAGCGGGGGCCCAAGAGACCCAGTACTTC. Translated: CASSPLGLAGAQETQYF.

The V gene is TRBV18, the J gene TRBJ1-3, with a weak D call TRBD1 (5 bases). V lost 0 bases, J lost 4 bases, and 7 bases lay in between. The CDR3 has 14 residues. The V gene's germline CDR1 is KGHSH and CDR2 LQKENI. This chain's CDR3 is CASSPPQGGNTIYF. In DNA form, the CDR3 reads TGTGCCAGCTCACCACCTCAGGGAGGAAACACCATATATTTT. Looking up the rest from reference TRBV18 and TRBJ1-3 gives the full variable domain: NAGVMQNPRHLVRRRGQEARLRCSPMKGHSHVYWYRQLPEEGLKFMVYLQKENIIDESGMPKERFSAEFPKEGPSILRIQQVVRGDSAAYFCASSPPQGGNTIYFGEGSWLTVV.

This clone was seen just once. The gene calls are TRBV10-1 and TRBJ2-1; D might be TRBD2 (5 bases). Germline V CDR1 and CDR2: WNHNN, SYGVQD (reference sequence). The CDR3 loop spans 15 amino acids. Trimming cost V 2 bases and J 7 bases, with 15 bases left between them. CDR3 region: CASSEKGTTGNEQFF. DNA of the CDR3: TGCGCCAGCAGTGAGAAGGGAACTACGGGGAATGAGCAGTTCTTC.

The chain links TRBV11-2 to TRBJ1-6; D remains unclear. V was clipped by 3 bases and J by 14 bases, with 8 bases between them. Germline values: CDR1 SGHAT, CDR2 FQNNGV. The CDR3 extends over 11 amino acids. The CDR3 is CASSFRGALHF. CDR3 DNA: TGTGCCAGCAGCTTCCGGGGAGCCCTCCACTTT.

This clone was recorded once. V is TRBV7-9 and J is TRBJ2-7, with TRBD2 matching 12 bases. V was clipped by 6 bases and J by 2 bases; unmatched bases: 5. This CDR3 comprises 15 residues. CDR1 is SEHNR, CDR2 FQNEAQ, per germline (reference sequence). CDR3: CASRLAGGPTYEQYF. The CDR3, as DNA: TGTGCCAGCAGACTAGCGGGGGGCCCCACCTACGAGCAGTACTTC. Full variable domain (rest looked up from reference TRBV7-9 and TRBJ2-7): DTGVSQNPRHKITKRGQNVTFRCDPISEHNRLYWYRQTLGQGPEFLTYFQNEAQLEKSRLLSDRFSAERPKGSFSTLEIQRTEQGDSAMYLCASRLAGGPTYEQYFGPGTRLTVT.

The chain has TRBV5-1 and TRBJ2-3; TRBD1 matches 10 bases. Germline lookup yields CDR1 SGHRS and CDR2 YFSETQ. The CDR3 totals 18 residues. With V trimmed by 0 bases and J by 2 bases, 9 bases remained unmatched. Here the CDR3 reads CASSLAGGTGVLTDTQYF. DNA for the CDR3: TGCGCCAGCAGCTTGGCGGGGGGGACAGGGGTTCTCACAGATACGCAGTATTTT.

CDR3 region: CASSSLEAGARTDTQYF. The CDR3 bases are TGTGCCAGCAGTTCCCTTGAAGCGGGGGCCCGCACAGATACGCAGTATTTT. The V call is TRBV28, the J call TRBJ2-3; 8 nucleotides match TRBD2. The ends lost 4 bases at V and 1 base at J; junction bases unmatched: 10. CDR3 length: 17 residues. From germline, CDR1 is MDHEN and CDR2 SYDVKM.

The chain carries TRBV19 and TRBJ1-1; D unresolved. CDR3 size: 13 residues. Germline V gives CDR1 LNHDA, CDR2 SQIVND (reference sequence). Trimming removed 5 bases at V and 3 bases at J, with 10 bases between. This chain's CDR3 is CASSPSRDTEAFF. The CDR3 DNA is TGTGCCAGTAGTCCCTCACGGGACACTGAAGCTTTCTTT.

This clone was seen just once. The chain has TRBV18 and TRBJ2-3, with 11 bases identical to TRBD2. Germline lookup yields CDR1 KGHSH and CDR2 LQKENI. V lost 2 bases, J lost 6 bases, and 7 bases stayed unmatched. This CDR3 is 16 amino acids long. The CDR3 bases are TGTGCCAGCTCACCAAGTAGCGGGGGGGGCCGGGATACGCAGTATTTT. This encodes CASSPSSGGGRDTQYF.

The V gene is TRBV15, the J gene TRBJ1-6, with no clear D. CDR3 length: 13 amino acids. In germline, CDR1 is LNHNV, CDR2 YYDKDF (reference sequence). V lost 10 bases and J 3 bases, leaving 10 bases between the germline ends. The CDR3 loop is CASSLNYNSPLHF. Here the CDR3 DNA reads TGTGCCAGCTCACTTAACTATAATTCACCCCTCCACTTT.

The chain combines TRBV28 with TRBJ2-5, with D possibly TRBD2 on 6 matching bases. This CDR3 region has 15 residues. Trimming shortened V by 6 bases and J by 4 bases, and 18 bases separated the two germline ends. The germline V gene encodes CDR1 MDHEN and CDR2 SYDVKM. The CDR3 nucleotides read TGTGCCAGCAGCCTACCCATCGCGGGGAGAGAGACCCAGTACTTC. It is translated as CASSLPIAGRETQYF.

The V call is TRBV28, the J call TRBJ2-7, with 7 bases that match TRBD1. The CDR3 is made up of 15 amino acids. The germline gives CDR1 MDHEN, CDR2 SYDVKM. The ends lost 6 bases at V and 0 bases at J; junction bases unmatched: 8. The CDR3 sequence is CASSLGQYSSYEQYF. CDR3 in DNA: TGTGCCAGCAGCTTGGGACAGTACAGCTCCTACGAGCAGTACTTC.

V and J are TRBV5-1 and TRBJ1-1, with a possible D match to TRBD1 (6 bases). Looked up from germline, CDR1 is SGHRS and CDR2 is YFSETQ. V gave up 4 bases and J gave up 1 base, with 11 bases separating them. This CDR3 spans 14 amino acids. CDR3 amino acids: CASSLGTQNTEAFF. The CDR3 nucleotides are TGCGCCAGCAGCCTAGGGACACAGAACACTGAAGCTTTCTTT.

The chain uses TRBV5-1 and TRBJ2-7; 8 positions match TRBD1. The V segment lost 0 bases and the J segment 7 bases; nucleotides outside the gene matches: 9. Germline V gene data show CDR1 as SGHRS and CDR2 as YFSETQ. This CDR3 is 15 amino acids long. The CDR3 DNA follows: TGCGCCAGCAGCTTGGCCCAGGGGGCCCCGGGGGAGCAGTACTTC. Its protein product is CASSLAQGAPGEQYF.

The chain combines TRBV11-2 with TRBJ2-5; D is uncertain. The V gene lost 2 bases and the J gene lost 3 bases, with 7 bases spanning the gap. Germline-derived CDR1 and CDR2 are SGHAT and FQNNGV. The CDR3 length is 13 residues. CDR3 in DNA: TGTGCCAGCAGCTTATCGCAGGAAGAGACCCAGTACTTC. Amino acids: CASSLSQEETQYF.

V usage is TRBV14 and J usage is TRBJ2-3; 9 bases fit TRBD1. Trimming at V came to 2 bases and at J to 2 bases, leaving 5 bases not matched to a gene. The CDR3 sequence is 16 residues long. Germline V gene lookup returns CDR1 SGHDN and CDR2 FVKESK. The CDR3 DNA follows: TGTGCCAGCAGCCAATTCGGGACAGGGAACACAGATACGCAGTATTTT. It codes for CASSQFGTGNTDTQYF. Looking up the rest from reference TRBV14 and TRBJ2-3 gives the full variable domain: EAGVTQFPSHSVIEKGQTVTLRCDPISGHDNLYWYRRVMGKEIKFLLHFVKESKQDESGMPNNRFLAERTGGTYSTLKVQPAELEDSGVYFCASSQFGTGNTDTQYFGPGTRLTVL.

The chain carries TRBV29-1 and TRBJ2-5; 12 bases are a match to TRBD2. This CDR3 has 20 amino acids. Germline-derived CDR1 and CDR2 are SQVTM and ANQGSEA. With 2 bases clipped from V and 3 bases from J, the junction kept 19 bases outside the gene matches. The CDR3 DNA is TGCAGCGTTGAAACCCCGTTAGTCTCGACTAGCGGGGGAACTAAAGAGACCCAGTACTTC. Protein sequence: CSVETPLVSTSGGTKETQYF.

This chain links TRBV7-2 with TRBJ1-5; D is perhaps TRBD1 (5 bases). The CDR3 spans 14 residues. In germline, CDR1 is SGHTA, CDR2 FQGNSA. Trimming took off 7 bases at V and 5 bases at J, with 15 bases between the two ends. The DNA for the CDR3 is TGTGCCAGCAAACCCCCCGGGGACTATCAGCCCCAGCATTTT. Residues: CASKPPGDYQPQHF.

V and J are TRBV18 and TRBJ2-3; unclear D gene. The CDR3 runs 15 residues. With 0 bases removed from V and 0 bases from J, the gap between germline ends came to 7 bases. CDR1 is KGHSH, CDR2 LQKENI, per germline. In DNA form, the CDR3 reads TGTGCCAGCTCACCACCCCAGGCAAGCACAGATACGCAGTATTTT. This codes for CASSPPQASTDTQYF.

This chain connects TRBV10-1 to TRBJ2-2; no definite D call. Germline CDR1 and CDR2: WNHNN and SYGVQD (reference sequence). The CDR3 has 13 residues. V dropped 10 bases and J dropped 0 bases, with 9 bases sitting between them. The CDR3 reads CATAAPNTGELFF. As DNA, the CDR3 is TGCGCCACCGCGGCCCCGAACACCGGGGAGCTGTTTTTT.

The CDR3, as DNA: TGTGCCAGCAGTCGCTCCAGGGACAATGAGCAGTTCTTC. Translating it yields CASSRSRDNEQFF. The chain couples TRBV27 to TRBJ2-1; TRBD1 might be the D (5 bases). There are 13 residues in the CDR3. The germline V gene has CDR1 MNHEY and CDR2 SMNVEV (reference sequence). V shed 5 bases and J shed 5 bases, with 10 bases lying between them.

The chain uses TRBV30 and TRBJ2-7; D is possibly TRBD2 (6 bases). CDR3 length equals 13 residues. From germline, CDR1 is GTSNPN and CDR2 SVGIG (reference sequence). Trimming left V 4 bases short and J 4 bases short, with 14 bases between. The DNA for the CDR3 is TGTGCCTGGACACGGGGGTCTCCTTACGAGCAGTACTTC. As protein: CAWTRGSPYEQYF.

The chain is built from TRBV6-5 and TRBJ1-5, with D hard to call. Germline V gene sequence: CDR1 MNHEY, CDR2 SVGAGI. Trimming cost V 6 bases and J 4 bases, with 13 bases left between them. The CDR3 runs to 14 residues. CDR3 region: CASSRSEGNQPQHF. CDR3 DNA: TGTGCCAGCAGCAGGTCTGAGGGTAATCAGCCCCAGCATTTT.

CDR3 bases: TGTGCCAGCAGCTCCGGGACAGGGCGACCAGATACGCAGTATTTT. Translation gives CASSSGTGRPDTQYF. V usage is TRBV28 and J usage is TRBJ2-3, with 9 bases identical to TRBD1. The CDR3 loop spans 15 amino acids. Germline-derived CDR1 and CDR2 are MDHEN and SYDVKM. Trimming removed 6 bases from V and 4 bases from J; junction bases left unmatched: 8.

V and J are TRBV9 and TRBJ1-4; a weak D match, TRBD1 (5 bases). Germline CDR1 and CDR2: SGDLS and YYNGEE. Trimming left V 6 bases short and J 9 bases short, with 12 bases between. This CDR3 spans 12 amino acids. CDR3 residues: CASTPDTQKLFF. CDR3 nucleotides: TGTGCCAGCACTCCGGACACTCAAAAACTGTTTTTT.

The gene calls are TRBV6-5 and TRBJ1-2; perhaps TRBD1 as D (6 bases). CDR1 is MNHEY and CDR2 is SVGAGI in the germline V gene. The CDR3 is made up of 13 amino acids. V was cut by 6 bases and J by 2 bases, with 10 bases left in between. The CDR3 DNA follows: TGTGCCAGCAGGGTCACAGGGAACTATGGCTACACCTTC. This sequence encodes CASRVTGNYGYTF.

The CDR3: CASSIEGPGQGMTGELFF. DNA of the CDR3: TGTGCCAGTAGTATAGAGGGACCGGGACAGGGGATGACCGGGGAGCTGTTTTTT. The chain links TRBV19 to TRBJ2-2; 10 bases match TRBD1. The V and J ends lost 0 bases and 5 bases, in that order; junction bases with no gene match: 9. In germline, CDR1 is LNHDA, CDR2 SQIVND (reference sequence). The CDR3 has 18 amino acids.